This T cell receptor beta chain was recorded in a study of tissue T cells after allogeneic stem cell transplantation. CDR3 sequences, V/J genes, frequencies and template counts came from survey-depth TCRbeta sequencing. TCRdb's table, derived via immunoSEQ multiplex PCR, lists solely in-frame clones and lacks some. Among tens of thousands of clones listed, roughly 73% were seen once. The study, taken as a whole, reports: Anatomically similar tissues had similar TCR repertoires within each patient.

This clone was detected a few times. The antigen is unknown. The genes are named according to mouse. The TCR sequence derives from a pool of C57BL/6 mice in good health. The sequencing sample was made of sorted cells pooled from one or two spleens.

The DNA read from the CDR3 is TGTGCCAGCGGTGATGTAATGGGGGGTGGGGAACAGTAC. This encodes CASGDVMGGGEQY. The full CDR3 sequence reads CASGDVMGGGEQYF. The chain uses TRBV13-2 and TRBJ2-7, with 7 positions matching TRBD2. Sequencing ends 1 residue short of the CDR3 end; the germline J gene provides the rest. The CDR3 loop spans 14 amino acids. J gave up 7 bases and V 0 bases, and 7 bases lay outside the gene matches. Germline V gene lookup returns CDR1 NNHNN and CDR2 SYGAGS (reference sequence).